Listed below are T cell receptor beta chains from one sample, sequenced in a study of T and B cells in COVID-19 patients. One entry per CDR3 protein results from TCRdb running MiXCR on the multiplex PCR reads. The data show tens of thousands of distinct CDR3 sequences, with 30% seen just once and about 2.2% held by the top ten. Sequenced input: blood. These receptors were obtained from a human donor who had recovered from COVID-19. Both conserved end residues are part of each CDR3. A D gene is named only where the DNA matches it firmly. A clone size is listed for some rows: how often the clone was seen (once, few, many), or a class if it is expanded.

J gene	V gene	clone size	D gene	CDR3 DNA	CDR3 protein
TRBJ1-3	TRBV6-5	-	TRBD1	TGTGCCAGCAGTGACGGGGACCTACCGGGACAGGGGCCCACTGGAAACACCATATATTTT	CASSDGDLPGQGPTGNTIYF
TRBJ2-1	TRBV7-2	once	TRBD1	TGTGCCAGCAGCTCCTACAGGGGGCTCGGCATGGATGAGCAGTTCTTC	CASSSYRGLGMDEQFF
TRBJ2-1	TRBV18	few	-	TGTGCCAGCTCATGGGGGCTCTCCTACAATGAGCAGTTCTTC	CASSWGLSYNEQFF
TRBJ2-1	TRBV18	medium-sized	TRBD1	TGTGCCAGCTCACCAGGGACAGGGTCCTACAATGAGCAGTTCTTC	CASSPGTGSYNEQFF
TRBJ2-3	TRBV18	medium-sized	-	TGTGCCAGCTCACCAGGGGGCGCAGATACGCAGTATTTT	CASSPGGADTQYF
TRBJ1-6	TRBV5-4	-	-	TGTGCAGCGGGGGGGCGGGTAGGATCACCCCTCCACTTT	CAAGGRVGSPLHF
TRBJ2-2	TRBV18	many	TRBD1	TGTGCCAGCTCACCACCGAACAGGGGGCGTACCGGGGAGCTGTTTTTT	CASSPPNRGRTGELFF
TRBJ2-3	TRBV29-1	medium-sized	TRBD2	TGCAGCGTTCTTATAGCGGGGGTTCCAGATACGCAGTATTTT	CSVLIAGVPDTQYF
TRBJ1-5	TRBV6-1	few	TRBD1	TGTGCCAGCAGTGGACAGGGGGATCAGCCCCAGCATTTT	CASSGQGDQPQHF
TRBJ1-1	TRBV5-4	-	-	TGTGCCAGCAGCTTGGGTGCAGTAGCTGAAGCTTTCTTT	CASSLGAVAEAFF
TRBJ1-1	TRBV20-1	once	-	TGCAGTGCTAGTCCAGGGCGATGGACTGAAGCTTTCTTT	CSASPGRWTEAFF
TRBJ2-3	TRBV18	many	TRBD2	TGTGCCAGCTCACCACGTTTTCGGGGGGGGCCAGATACGCAGTATTTT	CASSPRFRGGPDTQYF
TRBJ1-2	TRBV6-5	-	-	TGTGCCAGCAGTTACTCAGGCCGAAGTAACTATGGCTACACCTTC	CASSYSGRSNYGYTF
TRBJ1-5	TRBV6-6	-	-	TGTGCCAGCAGTTACAATTTTGGAGGGGAGTGGAATCAGCCCCAGCATTTT	CASSYNFGGEWNQPQHF
TRBJ2-1	TRBV18	many	-	TGTGCCAGCTCACCACGGGGTTATGAGCAGTTCTTC	CASSPRGYEQFF
TRBJ1-1	TRBV6-5	-	-	TGTGCCAGCAGTCGGGTCATGAACACTGAAGCTTTCTTT	CASSRVMNTEAFF
TRBJ2-5	TRBV7-6	-	-	TGTGCCAGCAGCTTAACGGGGTTTATGGAAGAGACCCAGTACTTC	CASSLTGFMEETQYF
TRBJ2-3	TRBV29-1	medium-sized	TRBD1	TGCAGCGTTTCAGGACAGGGCTTTGGAGATACGCAGTATTTT	CSVSGQGFGDTQYF
TRBJ2-2	TRBV10-1	-	-	TGCGCCAGCAACGTCACCAGGGGCGAGGACAGAGGCAACACCGGGGAGCTGTTTTTT	CASNVTRGEDRGNTGELFF
TRBJ2-7	TRBV11-3	medium-sized	TRBD1	TGTGCCAGCAGCGTGGGACAGGGGGGCCGATACGAGCAGTACTTC	CASSVGQGGRYEQYF
TRBJ1-2	TRBV19	many	-	TGTGCCAGTAGACGACAGGACCAAACTAACTATGGCTACACCTTC	CASRRQDQTNYGYTF
TRBJ1-2	TRBV20-1	-	-	TGCAGTGCGAGCCAGCCGGGCGGCTACACCTTC	CSASQPGGYTF